Following are 12 T cell receptor beta chains from one sample sequenced in a study of shared clonotypes between healthy human individuals. Data came from immunoSEQ multiplex PCR; TCRdb stores just in-frame clones and leaves some out. The sample has under 200,000 clones; 90% to 95% are singletons. Sequencing input: naive CD4+ T cells sorted from blood. Sample subset: CD45RA+ positively selected. These receptors originate from a woman aged 25-40 years in good health.

The chain recombines TRBV9 with TRBJ2-2; D is undetermined. The CDR3 length is 14 residues. Trimming shortened V by 5 bases and J by 6 bases, and 14 bases separated the two germline ends. Germline-derived CDR1 and CDR2 are SGDLS and YYNGEE. The CDR3 loop is CASRGGSISGELFF. CDR3 nucleotide sequence: TGTGCCAGCAGGGGTGGGTCGATCTCCGGGGAGCTGTTTTTT. Full variable domain (outside the CDR3, taken from reference TRBV9 and TRBJ2-2): DSGVTQTPKHLITATGQRVTLRCSPRSGDLSVYWYQQSLDQGLQFLIQYYNGEERAKGNILERFSAQQFPDLHSELNLSSLELGDSALYFCASRGGSISGELFFGEGSRLTVL.

This clone was seen just once. This rearrangement joins TRBV18 to TRBJ2-1, with TRBD2 matching over 10 bases. V was clipped by 2 bases and J by 2 bases; unmatched bases: 9. Germline CDR1 and CDR2: KGHSH and LQKENI. This CDR3 comprises 18 residues. CDR3 coding DNA: TGTGCCAGCTCACCATTCGTGCTAGCGGGAGACGCCTACAATGAGCAGTTCTTC. Its protein is CASSPFVLAGDAYNEQFF.

The chain links TRBV4-2 to TRBJ2-7; possible D gene TRBD1, 5 bases. V gave up 5 bases and J gave up 2 bases, with 16 bases separating them. Germline values: CDR1 LGHNA, CDR2 YNFKEQ. The CDR3 consists of 15 residues. This chain's CDR3 is CASSLGLVSTYEQYF. The DNA of the CDR3 is TGTGCCAGCAGCTTGGGGCTGGTCTCGACCTACGAGCAGTACTTC.

This chain connects TRBV19 to TRBJ1-1, with D possibly being TRBD1 (6 bases). From germline, CDR1 is LNHDA and CDR2 SQIVND (reference sequence). The CDR3 loop spans 13 amino acids. V lost 1 base and J 6 bases, leaving 9 bases between the germline ends. The CDR3 region is CASSIVRGSEAFF. CDR3 DNA: TGTGCCAGTAGTATAGTCAGGGGATCTGAAGCTTTCTTT.

This chain links TRBV5-4 with TRBJ2-7, with D possibly being TRBD1 (6 bases). CDR1 SGHNT and CDR2 YYREEE come from the germline V gene (reference sequence). The CDR3 spans 13 residues. V was shortened by 7 bases and J by 3 bases, with 14 bases between the two germline ends. CDR3 loop: CASGKKQGYEQYF. DNA of the CDR3: TGTGCCAGCGGCAAGAAACAGGGCTACGAGCAGTACTTC.

V is TRBV4-1 and J is TRBJ2-7; maybe TRBD2 (6 bases). CDR1 and CDR2 from the germline V gene are MGHRA and YSYEKL. The CDR3 consists of 15 residues. The V and J ends lost 3 bases and 6 bases respectively, with 18 bases between them. CDR3 amino acids: CASSHPPAGRLEQYF. The CDR3 DNA is TGCGCCAGCAGCCACCCTCCCGCAGGGAGGCTCGAGCAGTACTTC.

The chain has TRBV5-1 and TRBJ1-4; no clear D gene. The germline V gene has CDR1 SGHRS and CDR2 YFSETQ. Trimming shortened V by 3 bases and J by 8 bases, and 14 bases separated the two germline ends. This CDR3 has 14 residues. The CDR3 loop reads CASSWAPREEKLFF. CDR3 sequence (DNA): TGCGCCAGCAGCTGGGCCCCCCGCGAGGAAAAACTGTTTTTT.

CDR3 sequence (DNA): TGTGCCATCAGTCCCAGTACCGGATACAATGAGCAGTTCTTC. It is translated as CAISPSTGYNEQFF. This chain links TRBV10-3 with TRBJ2-1; D not certain. The length of the CDR3 is 14 residues. Germline loops: CDR1 ENHRY, CDR2 SYGVKD. Trimming took off 5 bases at V and 4 bases at J, with 12 bases between the two ends.

This chain links TRBV30 with TRBJ2-7; tentative D call: TRBD1 (5 bases). Trimming stripped 4 bases from V and 1 base from J, with 8 bases between. Germline CDR1 is GTSNPN and CDR2 is SVGIG (reference sequence). The CDR3 is made up of 12 amino acids. The CDR3 sequence: CAWTGWSYEQYF. CDR3 DNA: TGTGCCTGGACAGGGTGGTCCTACGAGCAGTACTTC.

This clone is a singleton in its sample. CDR3 in DNA: TGTGCCAGCAGTTTATCAGTCCTGGGCTTAGGCCTCTATGGCTACACCTTC. It specifies CASSLSVLGLGLYGYTF. V is TRBV27 and J is TRBJ1-2; unclear D gene. V dropped 0 bases and J dropped 4 bases, with 18 bases sitting between them. The CDR3 spans 17 residues. Germline lookup yields CDR1 MNHEY and CDR2 SMNVEV (reference sequence).

The V call is TRBV18, the J call TRBJ1-2, with D hard to call. Germline V gene sequence: CDR1 KGHSH, CDR2 LQKENI. The length of the CDR3 is 14 residues. Trimming stripped 3 bases from V and 6 bases from J, with 14 bases between. Written as DNA, the CDR3 is TGTGCCAGCTCACCGTTACCCCCACCAAATGGCTACACCTTC. Encoded protein: CASSPLPPPNGYTF. Full variable domain (rest looked up from reference TRBV18 and TRBJ1-2): NAGVMQNPRHLVRRRGQEARLRCSPMKGHSHVYWYRQLPEEGLKFMVYLQKENIIDESGMPKERFSAEFPKEGPSILRIQQVVRGDSAAYFCASSPLPPPNGYTFGSGTRLTVV.

The CDR3 nucleotides read TGCGCCAGCAGCCGCTCTATGGCTTACACAGATACGCAGTATTTT. Its protein is CASSRSMAYTDTQYF. V is TRBV5-1 and J is TRBJ2-3; no clear D gene. In germline, CDR1 is SGHRS, CDR2 YFSETQ. The CDR3 length is 15 residues. V lost 4 bases, J lost 2 bases, and 14 bases lay in between. Full variable domain (remainder filled in from reference TRBV5-1 and TRBJ2-3): KAGVTQTPRYLIKTRGQQVTLSCSPISGHRSVSWYQQTPGQGLQFLFEYFSETQRNKGNFPGRFSGRQFSNSRSEMNVSTLELGDSALYLCASSRSMAYTDTQYFGPGTRLTVL.